This T cell receptor beta chain was found in a study of blood T cell repertoires in COVID-19. Libraries were prepared by immunoSEQ multiplex PCR; TCRdb keeps only in-frame clonotypes and omits some of them. In the table there are more than 110,000 clones, roughly 85% of which are singletons. The trim removed 8 bases at V and 0 bases at J, leaving 10 bases unmatched. The CDR3 totals 16 residues. Germline-derived CDR1 and CDR2 are LNHDA and SQIVND (reference sequence). The J gene is TRBJ1-5, the V gene TRBV19; 7 bases match TRBD1. The TCR was taken from a man aged 50 to 60 with acute or convalescent COVID-19. The sequencing sample was made of peripheral blood. The CDR3 sequence: CASSRTGDYSNQPQHF. The CDR3 nucleotides are TGTGCCAGTTCCCGGACAGGCGACTATAGCAATCAGCCCCAGCATTTT.